This entry lists 5 T cell receptor beta chains sequenced from one sample in a study of T cell responses to AZD1222 COVID-19 vaccine (dated by TCRdb to 2020 to 2022). What this sample's time point label stands for: baseline before first vaccination. Preparation of the library involved the immunoSEQ multiplex PCR assay. TCRdb took over this immuneACCESS table, retaining in-frame rearrangements with V and J assigned. Such tables are incomplete; in checked studies, under half of the missing clones stem from an unresolved V gene, and the remainder is unexplained. The sample has 150,000 or so clones on record, roughly 92% of them singletons. Jointly, the top ten make up approximately 4.7% of the sample. The sample consisted of peripheral blood, taken on day 0 of AZD1222 vaccination. Receptors originate from an adult in good health.

In its sample, this clone was seen once. V and J are TRBV5-1 and TRBJ2-7, with a weak D call TRBD1 (5 bases). Germline V gene sequence: CDR1 SGHRS, CDR2 YFSETQ. V was trimmed by 4 bases and J by 2 bases, leaving 16 bases between them. The CDR3 sequence is 15 residues long. The CDR3 here is CASSRQGSDAYEQYF. The CDR3 nucleotides are TGCGCCAGCAGCAGGCAGGGTTCTGATGCCTACGAGCAGTACTTC. The entire variable domain, with the rest obtained from reference TRBV5-1 and TRBJ2-7, is as follows: KAGVTQTPRYLIKTRGQQVTLSCSPISGHRSVSWYQQTPGQGLQFLFEYFSETQRNKGNFPGRFSGRQFSNSRSEMNVSTLELGDSALYLCASSRQGSDAYEQYFGPGTRLTVT.

The chain uses TRBV6-5 and TRBJ2-1, with no clear D. Germline V gene data show CDR1 as MNHEY and CDR2 as SVGAGI. Trimming left V 2 bases short and J 5 bases short, with 4 bases between. The length of the CDR3 is 12 residues. The DNA for the CDR3 is TGTGCCAGCAGTTACGGAAACAATGAGCAGTTCTTC. As protein: CASSYGNNEQFF.

The V gene is TRBV5-1, the J gene TRBJ2-1; 10 bases map to TRBD2. The V segment lost 1 base and the J segment 9 bases; nucleotides outside the gene matches: 7. Germline lookup yields CDR1 SGHRS and CDR2 YFSETQ. The length of the CDR3 is 15 residues. The CDR3 DNA is TGCGCCAGCAGCTTGTCTCTAGCGGGAGTGGGTGAGCAGTTCTTC. The encoded protein is CASSLSLAGVGEQFF. The full variable domain, with the rest looked up from reference TRBV5-1 and TRBJ2-1, is KAGVTQTPRYLIKTRGQQVTLSCSPISGHRSVSWYQQTPGQGLQFLFEYFSETQRNKGNFPGRFSGRQFSNSRSEMNVSTLELGDSALYLCASSLSLAGVGEQFFGPGTRLTVL.

The V and J genes are TRBV5-1 and TRBJ2-2, with 7 bases identical to TRBD2. The CDR3 extends over 16 amino acids. V was clipped by 4 bases and J by 0 bases; unmatched bases: 6. The germline V gene encodes CDR1 SGHRS and CDR2 YFSETQ. The CDR3 nucleotides are TGCGCCAGCAGCCCTCTGGCGGGGGCGAACACCGGGGAGCTGTTTTTT. Its translation: CASSPLAGANTGELFF.

The count of this clone is one. CDR3 coding DNA: TGTGCCACTCGAGGTCAGCTCAATGAGCAGTTCTTC. Protein: CATRGQLNEQFF. This chain links TRBV12-3 or TRBV12-4 with TRBJ2-1; D gene ambiguous. The CDR3 covers 12 residues. Trimming left V 10 bases short and J 6 bases short, with 13 bases between.